This T cell receptor beta chain emerged from a study of blood T cell repertoires in COVID-19. For the study at large: The United States, Italy and Spain supplied acute and convalescent COVID-19 samples. The cDNA or gDNA used as material had been derived from T cells, B-cell-depleted T cells, or PBMCs.

This CDR3 region has 13 residues. V was shortened by 3 bases and J by 4 bases, with 13 bases between the two germline ends. CDR1 is SQVTM and CDR2 is ANQGSEA in the germline V gene. Method: immunoSEQ multiplex PCR; TCRdb's copy keeps in-frame clones and lacks some. The table has 250,000 or so clones, 80% to 90% seen once. Participants came from 24 US areas, aged about 18 to 89 years. This rearrangement joins TRBV29-1 to TRBJ2-7; perhaps TRBD1 as D (5 bases). The sequenced sample was PBMCs or T cells enriched from blood (not recorded which). The TCR originated in a man between 40 and 49 years old who had recovered from COVID-19. The CDR3 bases are TGCAGCGTTGACTTCGGACAAGGGTACGAGCAGTACTTC. It translates to CSVDFGQGYEQYF.